This T cell receptor (beta chain) was sequenced during a study of Ad26.COV2.S vaccination and SARS-CoV-2 variants. At the level of the study: Each vaccinee took Ad26.COV2.S intramuscularly, once or twice 56 days apart.

The sample's treatment: roughly 18 received Ad26.COV2.S at low or high dose, single or two shots; roughly 5 received placebo; per-sample allocation not given. Sampling happened 63 days after the first vaccine or placebo injection. Based in Boston, the donor was an adult of 18-55 years. This clone was counted ten times or more. Assay: immunoSEQ multiplex PCR; the TCRdb copy retains only in-frame clones and omits some. The sample yields approximately 400,000 clones, roughly 84% seen once. Trimming took off 5 bases at V and 0 bases at J, with 5 bases between the two ends. CDR1 is MNHEY and CDR2 is SMNVEV in the germline V gene (reference sequence). This CDR3 is built from 14 residues.

This sequence originates from a person aged 18-60 years who received the Ad26.COV2.S COVID-19 vaccine or a placebo. J is TRBJ1-6 and V is TRBV27; D call uncertain. The starting material was peripheral blood, obtained in a trial of Ad26.COV2.S vaccine versus placebo. The CDR3 protein is CASSPSSYNSPLHF. CDR3 in DNA: TGTGCCAGCAGTCCGAGCTCCTATAATTCACCCCTCCACTTT.